This T cell receptor beta chain was recovered during a study of molecular identifiers for immune sequencing clone quantification. Overall study results and limits: For highly expanded clones, sizes could be underestimated when identical TCR molecules share a barcode.

In the case of this clonotype: The antigen is not known. This clone may be a read error of a much larger clone one base away.

Sorted inputs of roughly 19,000 to 1,100,000 cells, with 10%, 30% or 50% RNA, yielded naive CD8 libraries. Sorting recovered naive CD8 T cells on a CD8+CD4-CCR7+CD45RA+ profile. CDR3 length: 14 residues. With listed TCR primers and previously described methods, bulk TCR libraries were prepared. TCRdb analysed the PCR reads with MiXCR anew, one entry per CDR3 protein. The sample lists under 650,000 distinct CDR3 sequences, about 20% seen once, with 0.85% in the top ten. This TCR was recovered from a human donor in good health. Some libraries in this study had Jurkat cell RNA spiked in. The specimen sequenced was naive CD8+ T cells from blood, with Jurkat cell RNA spiked in. Sample subset: FACS-sorted CD8+CD4-CCR7+CD45RA+ naive T cells. V gene TRBV12-3 or TRBV12-4 combines with J gene TRBJ1-1, with unresolved D. Here the CDR3 DNA reads TGTGCCAGCAGTGCAAGGGCGGGGAACACTGGAGCTTTCTTT. Translated, it gives CASSARAGNTGAFF.